This TCR beta chain was sequenced for a study of PD-L1 blockade in urothelial cancer. Study-wide background: At 3 weeks (second dose) and 6 weeks after starting treatment, blood was analyzed.

The time point denotes: peripheral blood 6 weeks after treatment start. V was trimmed by 6 bases and J by 5 bases, leaving 4 bases between them. This CDR3 contains 9 residues. The germline V gene encodes CDR1 DFQATT and CDR2 SNEGSKA (reference sequence). Whole-study findings and limits: Enhanced expansion of tumor-associated blood clones at 3 weeks characterized durable-benefit patients.

Profiled with immunoSEQ multiplex PCR; TCRdb holds only in-frame clones, not every one. The table records about 66,000 clones, approximately 91% of them present only once. A word on this clone: Its cognate antigen is unknown.

This specimen consisted of PBMCs, obtained around atezolizumab (anti-PD-L1) treatment. The TCR originated in a man in his sixties with urothelial cancer. The rearrangement uses TRBV20-1 and TRBJ1-2, with D unresolved. This CDR3 is CSATYGYTF. Written as DNA, the CDR3 is TGCAGTGCCACTTATGGCTACACCTTC.